Sequencing of this TCR beta chain was carried out in a study of shared clonotypes between healthy human individuals. It was CD45RO-negative cells, positively selected for CCR7, that made up naive CD8 cells, with terminally differentiated effector memory CD45RA+ cells excluded. This clone has a handful of counts. Distinct nucleotide sequences in the sample also encode this CDR3. At the deep level, the assay was run. Sequenced by immunoSEQ multiplex PCR; TCRdb stores in-frame clones only, minus some. This table has a few million clones, 85% to 95% appearing once. Trimming left V 5 bases short and J 1 base short, with 8 bases between. Germline V lookup: CDR1 SEHNR, CDR2 FQNEAQ (reference sequence). This CDR3 contains 13 residues.

The V call is TRBV7-9, the J call TRBJ1-1; D is ambiguous. Sequences were obtained from naive CD8+ T cells from PBMCs. The sequence was obtained from a man aged 18 to 30 in good health. Some clones in this sample may be carry-over from other donors' samples. CDR3 loop: CASSQTENTEAFF. The CDR3 bases are TGTGCCAGCAGCCAGACTGAGAACACTGAAGCTTTCTTT.